Following are 32 T cell receptor beta chains from one sample sequenced in a study of post-analysis software for immune sequencing data. Whole-study results and caveats: Elevated frequency relative to controls characterized four or five TRBV segments in patients, TRBV5-6, TRBV5-1 and TRBV20-1 among them.

Included in the TCR beta cDNA libraries were unique molecular identifiers. TCRdb used MiXCR to reprocess the PCR reads, holding one entry per CDR3 protein. The data show about 820,000 distinct CDR3 sequences, 53% seen once. No antigens are known for them. Sequencing was done on a sample of blood. The receptors originated from a girl aged 10 to 17 with multiple sclerosis.

The chain has TRBV29-1 and TRBJ2-1; no reliable D call. Germline V CDR1 and CDR2: SQVTM, ANQGSEA. Trimming stripped 3 bases from V and 10 bases from J, with 7 bases between. The CDR3 covers 10 residues. The CDR3 loop is CSVDSTEQFF. The CDR3 coding sequence is TGCAGCGTTGACTCAACGGAGCAGTTCTTC.

The chain uses TRBV25-1 and TRBJ1-1; D call uncertain. This CDR3 has 14 amino acids. Germline values: CDR1 MGHDK, CDR2 SYGVNS. The V end was cut by 8 bases, the J end by 0 bases, with 13 bases between. In DNA form, the CDR3 reads TGTGCCAGCTGGGGATCTAACTTGAACACTGAAGCTTTCTTT. It translates to CASWGSNLNTEAFF.

This clonotype was seen a handful of times. The rearrangement uses TRBV7-3 and TRBJ2-3, with D uncertain. This CDR3 is 14 amino acids long. Germline V gene lookup returns CDR1 SGHTA and CDR2 FQGTGA. V was trimmed by 3 bases and J by 2 bases, leaving 9 bases between them. Here the CDR3 DNA reads TGTGCCAGCAGCTTCACAGCAACCACAGATACGCAGTATTTT. Protein product: CASSFTATTDTQYF.

The rearrangement links TRBV7-6 to TRBJ2-7; D not certain. Germline CDR1 reads SGHVS; CDR2 reads FNYEAQ. This CDR3 is 13 amino acids long. Trimming shortened V by 5 bases and J by 7 bases, and 15 bases separated the two germline ends. This chain's CDR3 is CASSVDRHREQYF. In nucleotides, the CDR3 is TGTGCCAGCAGCGTAGACCGACACCGGGAGCAGTACTTC.

Here the CDR3 reads CATSRGGWQYF. For the CDR3, the DNA is TGTGCCACCAGCAGAGGGGGATGGCAGTACTTC. This rearrangement joins TRBV15 to TRBJ2-4; D is uncertain. Germline values: CDR1 LNHNV, CDR2 YYDKDF (reference sequence). This CDR3 is built from 11 residues. V was clipped by 1 base and J by 13 bases, with 8 bases between them.

This sequence joins TRBV6-5 and TRBJ2-1, with D unresolved. Germline assignment: CDR1 MNHEY and CDR2 SVGAGI. V was clipped by 2 bases and J by 1 base, with 9 bases between them. There are 15 residues in the CDR3. Here the CDR3 reads CASSYADPSYNEQFF. For the CDR3, the DNA is TGTGCCAGCAGTTACGCCGACCCGTCCTACAATGAGCAGTTCTTC.

This rearrangement joins TRBV29-1 to TRBJ2-5; D is unclear. Germline V gene sequence: CDR1 SQVTM, CDR2 ANQGSEA. The V gene lost 7 bases and the J gene lost 0 bases, with 12 bases spanning the gap. There are 13 residues in the CDR3. CDR3 residues: CSGFRGYQETQYF. DNA for the CDR3: TGCAGCGGTTTTCGTGGGTACCAAGAGACCCAGTACTTC.

The J gene is TRBJ1-2, the V gene TRBV12-3 or TRBV12-4, with a tentative D call TRBD1 (6 bases). Trimming pared 3 bases from V and 8 bases from J, leaving 7 bases between. The CDR3 is made up of 11 amino acids. CDR3 protein: CASSLQGGYTF. CDR3 DNA sequence: TGTGCCAGCAGTTTGCAGGGGGGCTACACCTTC.

This clonotype has a handful of counts. V usage is TRBV7-9 and J usage is TRBJ2-6; D not resolved. V lost 2 bases and J 8 bases, leaving 13 bases between the germline ends. The CDR3 loop spans 15 amino acids. CDR1 and CDR2 (germline): SEHNR, FQNEAQ (reference sequence). CDR3 sequence reads: CASSLSDFDTNVLTF. In DNA, the CDR3 is TGTGCCAGCAGCTTATCGGATTTTGATACCAACGTCCTGACTTTC.

This clonotype has just a few counts. This chain connects TRBV10-3 to TRBJ2-5; possible D gene TRBD2, 6 bases. Germline CDR1 reads ENHRY; CDR2 reads SYGVKD. Trimming took off 10 bases at V and 4 bases at J, with 16 bases between the two ends. The CDR3 extends over 13 amino acids. The CDR3: CASGTLNRETQYF. In nucleotides, the CDR3 is TGTGCCAGCGGGACCCTTAATAGAGAGACCCAGTACTTC.

This sequence joins TRBV12-3 or TRBV12-4 and TRBJ2-4; 13 bases are a match to TRBD2. The trim removed 1 base at V and 0 bases at J, leaving 9 bases unmatched. This CDR3 contains 20 residues. The CDR3 loop is CASSLVLAGGPGRAKNIQYF. For the CDR3, the DNA is TGTGCCAGCAGTTTAGTACTAGCGGGAGGGCCGGGTCGAGCCAAAAACATTCAGTACTTC.

The genes are TRBV7-3 and TRBJ2-1; D is uncertain. This CDR3 is 13 amino acids long. Trimming shortened V by 0 bases and J by 5 bases, and 5 bases separated the two germline ends. CDR1 and CDR2 from the germline V gene are SGHTA and FQGTGA. The CDR3 here is CASSLTAHNEQFF. The CDR3 nucleotides read TGTGCCAGCAGCTTAACAGCCCACAATGAGCAGTTCTTC.

The rearrangement uses TRBV12-3 or TRBV12-4 and TRBJ2-3, with a weak D call TRBD2 (6 bases). There are 12 residues in the CDR3. The V end was cut by 6 bases, the J end by 10 bases, with 14 bases between. DNA for the CDR3: TGTGCCAGCAGCTCCATAGCGGATGCGCAGTATTTT. As protein: CASSSIADAQYF.

This clonotype has only a few counts. The chain links TRBV6-5 to TRBJ1-2; possible D gene TRBD1, 6 bases. V was shortened by 6 bases and J by 10 bases, with 18 bases between the two germline ends. This CDR3 contains 13 residues. Germline values: CDR1 MNHEY, CDR2 SVGAGI. The CDR3 loop reads CASSPTGLLDYTF. The CDR3 coding sequence is TGTGCCAGCAGCCCTACAGGGCTCTTGGACTACACCTTC.

This clonotype was seen a few times. The rearrangement uses TRBV20-1 and TRBJ2-5, with D hard to call. Near its end, the DNA agrees better with TRBJ2-7, so the J call may be wrong. The CDR3 sequence is 14 residues long. Germline lookup yields CDR1 DFQATT and CDR2 SNEGSKA (reference sequence). As DNA, the CDR3 is TGCAGTGCTAGAGCGAACAACGCATTTTACGAGCAGTACTTC. Its protein is CSARANNAFYEQYF.

This rearrangement joins TRBV20-1 to TRBJ1-5, with no clear D. Germline CDR1 and CDR2: DFQATT and SNEGSKA (reference sequence). This CDR3 comprises 12 residues. Trimming took 6 bases from V and 6 from J, leaving 12 bases between them. The CDR3 spells CSARRGGQPQHF. In DNA, the CDR3 is TGCAGTGCCAGACGGGGAGGTCAGCCCCAGCATTTT.

V usage is TRBV6-6 and J usage is TRBJ1-2, with D possibly TRBD1 on 5 matching bases. V lost 0 bases to trimming and J lost 7 bases, with 9 bases between them. Germline V gene lookup returns CDR1 MNHNY and CDR2 SVGAGI (reference sequence). The CDR3 sequence is 13 residues long. The CDR3 reads CASSYSQGAGYTF. The CDR3, as DNA: TGTGCCAGCAGTTACTCGCAGGGAGCTGGCTACACCTTC.

This clonotype has just a few counts. V is TRBV29-1 and J is TRBJ2-5; TRBD2 aligns across 8 bases. The DNA end is a closer match to TRBJ2-7, so the J assignment may be wrong. CDR1 is SQVTM, CDR2 ANQGSEA, per germline. The CDR3 contains 15 residues. The CDR3 DNA is TGCAGCGCAACCAAGGCGGCGGGGGGCCCTCTCGAGCAGTACTTC. It translates to CSATKAAGGPLEQYF.

V usage is TRBV2 and J usage is TRBJ2-1; the match to TRBD2 covers 7 bases. The V and J ends lost 6 bases and 9 bases, in that order; junction bases with no gene match: 8. Germline lookup yields CDR1 SNHLY and CDR2 FYNNEI. The length of the CDR3 is 13 residues. The CDR3 loop reads CASRRTSLIEQFF. The CDR3 DNA reads as TGTGCCAGCAGACGGACTAGTCTGATTGAGCAGTTCTTC.

The CDR3 reads CASSLAGRRRSFGTDTQYF. The CDR3 nucleotides are TGTGCCAGCAGTTTAGCGGGTCGCCGGCGCAGTTTCGGCACAGATACGCAGTATTTT. The J gene is TRBJ2-3, the V gene TRBV27, with D maybe TRBD2 (5 bases). V gave up 2 bases and J gave up 1 base, with 22 bases separating them. CDR3 length: 19 residues. Per the germline V gene, CDR1 is MNHEY and CDR2 is SMNVEV (reference sequence).

The V call is TRBV3-1, the J call TRBJ2-5; D is unclear. Trimming took 1 base from V and 5 from J, leaving 17 bases between them. The CDR3 totals 16 residues. From germline, CDR1 is LGHDT and CDR2 YNNKEL (reference sequence). As DNA, the CDR3 is TGTGCCAGCAGCCAAGTACGGGTTGCACGGCGGGAGACCCAGTACTTC. It encodes CASSQVRVARRETQYF.

The gene calls are TRBV20-1 and TRBJ1-2; TRBD1 aligns across 10 bases. In germline, CDR1 is DFQATT, CDR2 SNEGSKA (reference sequence). Trimming cost V 2 bases and J 4 bases; bases outside gene matches: 13. The CDR3 runs to 17 residues. The CDR3 DNA follows: TGCAGTGCTAGACCCGCGGTAGGACAGGGGGAAAGCTATGGCTACACCTTC. This sequence encodes CSARPAVGQGESYGYTF.

The V gene is TRBV6-6, the J gene TRBJ2-3; D may be TRBD1 (5 bases). Germline CDR1 reads MNHNY; CDR2 reads SVGAGI (reference sequence). The CDR3 consists of 15 residues. V dropped 6 bases and J dropped 6 bases, with 19 bases sitting between them. The CDR3 DNA reads TGTGCCAGCAGCGATGGACACCAAGGCTCCGATACGCAGTATTTT. Translation gives CASSDGHQGSDTQYF.

This chain connects TRBV5-5 to TRBJ2-5, with no clear D. CDR1 SGHKS and CDR2 YYEKEE come from the germline V gene (reference sequence). There are 17 residues in the CDR3. With 3 bases removed from V and 2 bases from J, the gap between germline ends came to 20 bases. The CDR3 sequence is CASSSGVVGFSQETQYF. Written as DNA, the CDR3 is TGTGCCAGCAGCTCAGGCGTCGTGGGGTTTTCTCAAGAGACCCAGTACTTC.

This clonotype was seen more than once but under ten times. This chain links TRBV11-2 with TRBJ2-5; D assignment may be TRBD1 or TRBD2 (5 bases each). This CDR3 is 16 amino acids long. The V gene lost 6 bases and the J gene lost 2 bases, with 19 bases spanning the gap. In germline, CDR1 is SGHAT, CDR2 FQNNGV. Here the CDR3 reads CASRPLAGAAQETQYF. CDR3 nucleotides: TGTGCCAGCAGACCATTGGCCGGGGCAGCTCAAGAGACCCAGTACTTC.

The chain carries TRBV5-1 and TRBJ2-1, with 7 bases matching TRBD2. The CDR3 extends over 16 amino acids. The junction had 14 bases not matched to a gene; V was cut back by 4 bases and J by 7 bases. Germline V gives CDR1 SGHRS, CDR2 YFSETQ. The CDR3 DNA reads TGCGCCAGCAGCCCGGTTGTGGCGGGAGCGGGGAATGAGCAGTTCTTC. As protein: CASSPVVAGAGNEQFF.

The chain joins TRBV20-1 to TRBJ2-5; 12 bases are a match to TRBD1. V was pared by 4 bases and J by 11 bases, with 17 bases of the junction left unmatched. The germline V gene encodes CDR1 DFQATT and CDR2 SNEGSKA (reference sequence). The CDR3 loop spans 16 amino acids. The CDR3 nucleotides read TGCAGTGCTACCCACCACCGGGACAGGGGGCTTTCGCAGCAGTACTTC. Translation gives CSATHHRDRGLSQQYF.

This chain connects TRBV20-1 to TRBJ2-1; possibly TRBD2 for D (5 bases). Germline loops: CDR1 DFQATT, CDR2 SNEGSKA (reference sequence). There are 13 residues in the CDR3. V was cut by 1 base and J by 5 bases, with 9 bases left in between. This chain's CDR3 is CSARGQTNNEQFF. The CDR3 nucleotides read TGCAGTGCTAGAGGTCAGACTAACAATGAGCAGTTCTTC.

The chain couples TRBV5-1 to TRBJ2-1; TRBD2 matches 8 bases. Germline CDR1 and CDR2: SGHRS and YFSETQ. V dropped 3 bases and J dropped 6; count of bases not matched to a gene: 5. This CDR3 region has 14 residues. The CDR3 nucleotides read TGCGCCAGCAGCTGGGACGGGGGGGCCAATGAGCAGTTCTTC. Translated: CASSWDGGANEQFF.

CDR3 sequence: CASSFLQGAGANVLTF. The CDR3 DNA reads TGTGCCAGCAGCTTTCTACAGGGGGCAGGGGCCAACGTCCTGACTTTC. V and J are TRBV7-9 and TRBJ2-6; TRBD1 agrees at 9 bases. CDR1 and CDR2 from the germline V gene are SEHNR and FQNEAQ (reference sequence). Germline trimming cut 3 bases from V and 4 bases from J; bases unmatched to any gene: 4. The CDR3 has 16 residues.

This clonotype was seen just once. The CDR3 DNA is TGCAGTGCTATCAAGGCTTCACACTTCACAGATACGCAGTATTTT. It translates to CSAIKASHFTDTQYF. This sequence joins TRBV20-1 and TRBJ2-3; D remains ambiguous. Germline V gene sequence: CDR1 DFQATT, CDR2 SNEGSKA (reference sequence). The germline V and J ends were trimmed by 4 bases and 2 bases, with 16 bases remaining between them. This CDR3 is 15 amino acids long.

This clonotype was detected a few times. The chain uses TRBV29-1 and TRBJ2-1; 8 bases match TRBD2. The germline V gene encodes CDR1 SQVTM and CDR2 ANQGSEA. The CDR3 loop spans 13 amino acids. The ends lost 6 bases at V and 5 bases at J; junction bases unmatched: 6. The CDR3 sequence: CSVFSGAHNEQFF. The CDR3 nucleotides are TGCAGCGTCTTTAGCGGGGCTCACAATGAGCAGTTCTTC.